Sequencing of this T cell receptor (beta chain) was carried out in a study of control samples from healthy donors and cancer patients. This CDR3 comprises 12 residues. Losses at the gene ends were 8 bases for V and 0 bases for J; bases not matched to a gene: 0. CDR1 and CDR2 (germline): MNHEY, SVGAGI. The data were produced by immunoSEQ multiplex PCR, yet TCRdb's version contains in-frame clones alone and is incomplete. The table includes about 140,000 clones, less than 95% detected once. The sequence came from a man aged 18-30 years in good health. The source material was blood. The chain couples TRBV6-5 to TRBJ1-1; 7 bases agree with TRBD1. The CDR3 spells CASGTVNTEAFF. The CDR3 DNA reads TGTGCCAGCGGGACAGTGAACACTGAAGCTTTCTTT.